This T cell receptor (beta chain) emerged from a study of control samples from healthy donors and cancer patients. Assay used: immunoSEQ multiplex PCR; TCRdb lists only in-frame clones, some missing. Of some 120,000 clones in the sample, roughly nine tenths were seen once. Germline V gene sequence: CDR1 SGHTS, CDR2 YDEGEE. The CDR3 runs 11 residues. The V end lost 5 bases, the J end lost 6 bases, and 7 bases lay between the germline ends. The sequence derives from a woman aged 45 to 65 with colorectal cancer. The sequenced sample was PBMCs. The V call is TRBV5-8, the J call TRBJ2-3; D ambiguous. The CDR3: CASSLPDTQYF. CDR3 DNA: TGTGCCAGCAGTCTCCCGGATACGCAGTATTTT.